A single sample gave rise to the 22 T cell receptor beta chains below, sequenced in a study of early T cells in non-severe SARS-CoV-2 infection. TCRdb fed the 5' RACE reads into MiXCR, producing one record per CDR3 protein. This table holds 50,000 or so distinct CDR3 sequences, roughly 13% found once. The sequencing input was whole blood. These receptors originate from an adult who was a healthcare worker with PCR-confirmed SARS-CoV-2 infection or an uninfected control (not recorded which).

This clonotype was detected ten times or more. The chain is built from TRBV18 and TRBJ2-1, with 7 nucleotides matching TRBD1. Unmatched junction bases numbered 10, after V lost 5 bases and J lost 3 bases. The CDR3 has 16 amino acids. CDR1 is KGHSH and CDR2 is LQKENI in the germline V gene. This CDR3 is CASSTSRGQSYNEQFF. CDR3 nucleotides: TGTGCCAGCTCAACCTCCCGGGGACAGAGCTACAATGAGCAGTTCTTC.

This clonotype came up many times. The chain recombines TRBV20-1 with TRBJ1-1; tentative D call: TRBD1 (6 bases). V lost 6 bases and J lost 3, with 17 bases in between. Per germline, CDR1 DFQATT and CDR2 SNEGSKA (reference sequence). CDR3 size: 14 residues. CDR3 nucleotides: TGCAGTGCCTCCACTGGGACATTCGACACTGAAGCTTTCTTT. Translating gives CSASTGTFDTEAFF.

This rearrangement joins TRBV20-1 to TRBJ2-4; 7 bases agree with TRBD2. CDR3 length: 13 residues. CDR1 is DFQATT, CDR2 SNEGSKA, per germline (reference sequence). V trimming: 6 bases; J trimming: 6 bases; junction bases outside the gene matches: 8. CDR3 amino acids: CSATSATTNIQYF. CDR3 in DNA: TGCAGTGCCACTAGCGCCACAACAAACATTCAGTACTTC.

The sample holds many counts of this clonotype. This chain links TRBV29-1 with TRBJ1-1, with unresolved D. CDR1 is SQVTM, CDR2 ANQGSEA, per germline. This CDR3 is built from 14 residues. V lost 3 bases, J lost 0 bases, and 11 bases lay in between. This chain's CDR3 is CSVDGEAMNTEAFF. The CDR3 DNA is TGCAGCGTTGACGGCGAAGCTATGAACACTGAAGCTTTCTTT.

The chain is built from TRBV28 and TRBJ1-5; D not resolved. The ends were cut back, 7 bases at V and 2 bases at J, with 6 bases in the middle. The CDR3 consists of 12 residues. Germline V lookup: CDR1 MDHEN, CDR2 SYDVKM. Written as DNA, the CDR3 is TGTGCCAGCAAGGCGGGCAATCAGCCCCAGCATTTT. It encodes CASKAGNQPQHF.

This clonotype is medium-sized within its sample. For the CDR3, the DNA is TGTGCCAGCACCCTCACTCGGAGACAGAGGAACACTGAAGCTTTCTTT. Its translation is CASTLTRRQRNTEAFF. The chain links TRBV6-2 or TRBV6-3 to TRBJ1-1; D is possibly TRBD1 (5 bases). V was trimmed by 7 bases and J by 1 base, leaving 19 bases between them. Germline CDR1 is MNHEY and CDR2 is SVGEGT. This CDR3 spans 16 amino acids.

This clonotype was seen repeatedly, ten times or more. The rearrangement joins TRBV20-1 to TRBJ2-7; TRBD2 matches at 10 bases. Germline values: CDR1 DFQATT, CDR2 SNEGSKA (reference sequence). The V gene end was trimmed by 4 bases and the J gene end by 7 bases; junction bases not matched to a gene: 13. This CDR3 has 15 amino acids. Here the CDR3 DNA reads TGCAGTGCTAACATAAGAGCGGGAGGGGGGCTAGAGCAGTACTTC. Its protein product is CSANIRAGGGLEQYF.

This chain connects TRBV20-1 to TRBJ2-7; the D gene is possibly TRBD1 (5 bases). Trimming took 0 bases from V and 5 from J, leaving 11 bases between them. CDR1 is DFQATT, CDR2 SNEGSKA, per germline (reference sequence). The CDR3 totals 13 residues. The DNA for the CDR3 is TGCAGTGCTAGAGACAGGGTTTCCAACGAGCAGTACTTC. This codes for CSARDRVSNEQYF.

This clonotype has at least ten counts. V gene TRBV4-1 combines with J gene TRBJ2-1; D gene unclear. The CDR3 has 16 residues. The germline V and J ends were trimmed by 2 bases and 3 bases, with 14 bases remaining between them. CDR1 is MGHRA and CDR2 is YSYEKL in the germline V gene. The CDR3 here is CASSQHDLIIYNEQFF. CDR3 nucleotide sequence: TGCGCCAGCAGCCAACACGACTTAATTATCTACAATGAGCAGTTCTTC.

This clonotype showed up just a few times. The chain joins TRBV12-3 or TRBV12-4 to TRBJ2-2, with unresolved D. The ends were cut back, 2 bases at V and 5 bases at J, with 3 bases in the middle. The length of the CDR3 is 12 residues. The CDR3 DNA is TGTGCCAGCAGTTTAATGACCGGGGAGCTGTTTTTT. This encodes CASSLMTGELFF.

This clonotype has a handful of counts. V and J are TRBV7-3 and TRBJ1-2; D gene unclear. Germline V lookup: CDR1 SGHTA, CDR2 FQGTGA. V was trimmed by 3 bases and J by 4 bases, leaving 9 bases between them. The CDR3 sequence is 13 residues long. The chain's CDR3 is CASSLSGSYGYTF. Written as DNA, the CDR3 is TGTGCCAGCAGCTTGAGTGGCTCCTATGGCTACACCTTC.

V and J are TRBV20-1 and TRBJ1-4; D unresolved. Trimming stripped 5 bases from V and 3 bases from J, with 16 bases between. Germline assignment: CDR1 DFQATT and CDR2 SNEGSKA (reference sequence). The CDR3 covers 15 residues. Written as DNA, the CDR3 is TGCAGTGCTTGGGAGTCCAGGAAAGCTAATGAAAAACTGTTTTTT. Amino acids: CSAWESRKANEKLFF.

Details on this clonotype: At one of its ends the junction is not consistent with the germline gene, which may arise from a read error. The genes are TRBV4-1 and TRBJ2-7, with 10 bases fitting TRBD1. CDR1 MGHRA and CDR2 YSYEKL come from the germline V gene. The CDR3 contains 15 residues. Here the CDR3 DNA reads TGCGCCACCAGCCAAGCCGGGACAGGGGCCTACGAGCAGTACTTC. This encodes CATSQAGTGAYEQYF.

V gene TRBV29-1 combines with J gene TRBJ2-5, with D perhaps matching TRBD1 (6 bases). The CDR3 has 12 amino acids. Germline V gives CDR1 SQVTM, CDR2 ANQGSEA. The V and J ends lost 4 bases and 6 bases respectively, with 12 bases between them. The CDR3 nucleotides are TGCAGCGTTGCGGTGGGGGCGAAGACCCAGTACTTC. This translates into CSVAVGAKTQYF.

The V gene is TRBV20-1, the J gene TRBJ2-3; 7 bases map to TRBD1. Germline V gene sequence: CDR1 DFQATT, CDR2 SNEGSKA (reference sequence). This CDR3 comprises 13 residues. J was trimmed by 7 bases and V by 3 bases; bases with no gene match: 7. The CDR3 DNA reads as TGCAGTGCTAGCCCCACAGGGGCTTATACGCAGTATTTT. Encoded protein: CSASPTGAYTQYF.

The rearrangement links TRBV29-1 to TRBJ2-1; D not resolved. Trimming left V 3 bases short and J 3 bases short, with 6 bases between. The CDR3 totals 12 residues. Per germline, CDR1 SQVTM and CDR2 ANQGSEA. CDR3: CSVDVIYNEQFF. The CDR3 DNA sequence: TGCAGCGTTGATGTAATCTACAATGAGCAGTTCTTC.

This clonotype has at least ten counts. V gene TRBV19 combines with J gene TRBJ2-1, with D perhaps assigned TRBD1 or TRBD2 (6 bases each). Trimming stripped 9 bases from V and 2 bases from J, with 23 bases between. The germline V gene has CDR1 LNHDA and CDR2 SQIVND (reference sequence). This CDR3 contains 17 residues. The CDR3 sequence is CASAGGNRVLAYNEQFF. The CDR3, as DNA: TGTGCCAGCGCCGGGGGAAACAGGGTACTCGCCTACAATGAGCAGTTCTTC.

The V call is TRBV5-5, the J call TRBJ2-2; tentatively, D is TRBD2 (6 bases). V was clipped by 3 bases and J by 5 bases, with 17 bases between them. The CDR3 runs to 16 residues. CDR1 and CDR2 from the germline V gene are SGHKS and YYEKEE (reference sequence). DNA for the CDR3: TGTGCCAGCAGCTCCCTCCACTGGGGAGGAACCGGGGAGCTGTTTTTT. It codes for CASSSLHWGGTGELFF.

This clonotype came up many times. This sequence joins TRBV7-6 and TRBJ2-1; 12 bases agree with TRBD2. Unmatched junction bases numbered 6, after V lost 5 bases and J lost 4 bases. The CDR3 is 16 amino acids. CDR1 and CDR2 from the germline V gene are SGHVS and FNYEAQ. The CDR3 is CASSTSSGGVYNEQFF. CDR3 DNA: TGTGCCAGCAGCACCTCTAGCGGGGGGGTTTACAATGAGCAGTTCTTC.

The CDR3 DNA reads as TGTGCCAGCAGTTCTATAAACACCGGGGAGCTGTTTTTT. Translated, it gives CASSSINTGELFF. This rearrangement joins TRBV6-5 to TRBJ2-2; D is ambiguous. Germline values: CDR1 MNHEY, CDR2 SVGAGI. The ends were cut back, 4 bases at V and 2 bases at J, with 5 bases in the middle. CDR3 size: 13 residues.

This clonotype was seen repeatedly, ten times or more. The chain has TRBV19 and TRBJ1-5; the match to TRBD1 covers 7 bases. Germline trimming cut 10 bases from V and 3 bases from J; bases unmatched to any gene: 9. The CDR3 is 14 residues long. In germline, CDR1 is LNHDA, CDR2 SQIVND (reference sequence). CDR3 nucleotides: TGTGCCACGCAGGGGGGGCAGCTCAATCAGCCCCAGCATTTT. Protein: CATQGGQLNQPQHF.

This clonotype appeared many times. The rearrangement joins TRBV18 to TRBJ2-1; 9 bases are shared with TRBD1. This CDR3 is 15 amino acids long. Germline CDR1 is KGHSH and CDR2 is LQKENI. With V trimmed by 5 bases and J by 7 bases, 9 bases remained unmatched. For the CDR3, the DNA is TGTGCCAGCTCAACTCCCGGGACAGGGAAAAATGAGCAGTTCTTC. The encoded protein is CASSTPGTGKNEQFF.